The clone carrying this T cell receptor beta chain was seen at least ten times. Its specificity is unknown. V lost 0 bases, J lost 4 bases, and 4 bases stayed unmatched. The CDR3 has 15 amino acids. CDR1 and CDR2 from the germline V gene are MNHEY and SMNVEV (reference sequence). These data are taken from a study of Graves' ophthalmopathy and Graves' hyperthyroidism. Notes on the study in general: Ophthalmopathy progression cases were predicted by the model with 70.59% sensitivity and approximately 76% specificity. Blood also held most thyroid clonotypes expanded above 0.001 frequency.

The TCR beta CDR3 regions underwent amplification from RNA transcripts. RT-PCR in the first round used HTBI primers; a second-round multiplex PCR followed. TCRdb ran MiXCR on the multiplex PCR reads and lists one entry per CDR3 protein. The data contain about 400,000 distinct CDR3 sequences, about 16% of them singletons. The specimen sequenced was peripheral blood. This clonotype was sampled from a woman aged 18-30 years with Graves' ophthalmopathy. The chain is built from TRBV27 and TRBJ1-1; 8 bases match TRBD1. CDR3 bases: TGTGCCAGCAGTTTATCGTACAGGGGGGGCACTGAAGCTTTCTTT. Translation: CASSLSYRGGTEAFF.